This is a list of T cell receptor beta chains from one sample in a study of shared clonotypes between healthy human individuals. Using immunoSEQ multiplex PCR, the repertoire was profiled, and TCRdb retains in-frame clones only, with some absent. The data contain about 1 million clones, under 80% of them singletons. The sequenced sample consisted of memory CD4+ T cells sorted from blood. These receptors were obtained from a man aged 18 to 30 in good health. CDR3s include the opening cysteine and the closing phenylalanine or tryptophan. The order of the fields is clone size, V gene, D gene, J gene, CDR3 DNA, CDR3 protein. A D gene is named only where the DNA matches it firmly. A clone size is listed for some rows: how often the clone was seen (once, few, many), or a class if it is expanded.

>NA|TRBV7-2|NA|TRBJ2-7
TGTGCCAGCAGCTTAGGGGCATTCTCCTACGAGCAGTACTTC
CASSLGAFSYEQYF
>NA|TRBV6-1|NA|TRBJ1-1
TGTGCCAGCAGGCCCTGGGGGGGCCTGAATGAAGCTTTCTTT
CASRPWGGLNEAFF
>NA|TRBV29-1|TRBD2|TRBJ2-1
TGCAGCGCCTTGACCCAAGCGGGGAATGAGCAGTTCTTC
CSALTQAGNEQFF
>NA|TRBV28|TRBD1|TRBJ1-1
TGTGCCAGCAGTCCCCTCGGGACAGGGAACACTGAAGCTTTCTTT
CASSPLGTGNTEAFF
>NA|TRBV28|TRBD1|TRBJ1-4
TGTGCCAGCAGGGGACAGGGGCATGAAAAACTGTTTTTT
CASRGQGHEKLFF
>NA|TRBV10-3|NA|TRBJ2-3
TGTGCCATCAGTGAGGATCCCACAGATACGCAGTATTTT
CAISEDPTDTQYF
>many|TRBV30|NA|TRBJ1-3
TGTGCCTGGAGTCCATCGGGGGCGAGCTCTGGAAACACCATATATTTT
CAWSPSGASSGNTIYF
>NA|TRBV18|NA|TRBJ2-5
TGTGCCAGCTCACCATTTATTCACACTCAAGAGACCCAGTACTTC
CASSPFIHTQETQYF
>once|TRBV5-5|NA|TRBJ2-5
TGTGCCAGCAGCTTGTCGGGCAGCTTCCAAGAGACCCAGTACTTC
CASSLSGSFQETQYF
>many|TRBV9|NA|TRBJ2-7
TGTGCCAGCAGCGTTCAGCCTACCTCTTTCTACGAGCAGTACTTC
CASSVQPTSFYEQYF
>NA|TRBV5-1|TRBD1|TRBJ2-7
TGCGCCAGCAGCTCCCAAGGGACAGGGGGCGAGCAGTACTTC
CASSSQGTGGEQYF
>NA|TRBV6-6|TRBD1|TRBJ1-2
TGTGCCAGCAGTTACCTGACAGGGATTGGTGGCTACACCTTC
CASSYLTGIGGYTF
>NA|TRBV19|NA|TRBJ2-7
TGTGCCAGTAGTATAGCCGGTAACAAAGTCGACAGGCCCCGCTCCTACGAGCAGTACTTC
CASSIAGNKVDRPRSYEQYF
>few|TRBV29-1|NA|TRBJ2-1
TGCAGCGGCCGGGACGGAGAATACTACAATGAGCAGTTCTTC
CSGRDGEYYNEQFF
>NA|TRBV12-5|TRBD1|TRBJ2-1
TGTGCTAGTGCCCCTGACAGGGGCAATGAGCAGTTCTTC
CASAPDRGNEQFF
>few|TRBV19|NA|TRBJ1-1
TGTGCCAGTAGCGGCAGGCAGTCGAACACTGAAGCTTTCTTT
CASSGRQSNTEAFF
>NA|TRBV7-2|NA|TRBJ2-1
TGTGCCAGCAGCTTAGCGGGAACTTCCTTCAACAATGAGCAGTTCTTC
CASSLAGTSFNNEQFF
>NA|TRBV6-1|NA|TRBJ1-2
TGTGCCAGCAGTGAAGCGCACGGCTTAAACTATGGCTACACCTTC
CASSEAHGLNYGYTF
>NA|TRBV5-1|TRBD2|TRBJ2-1
TGCGCCAGCAGCTTGGGTTCTAGCGGGGGCAATGAGCAGTTCTTC
CASSLGSSGGNEQFF
>NA|TRBV5-1|TRBD2|TRBJ2-3
TGCGCCAGCACCGTCGGAGCGGGAGGGTCAGATACGCAGTATTTT
CASTVGAGGSDTQYF
>NA|TRBV20-1|NA|TRBJ2-1
TGCAGTGCTAGAGGGACGAGTGAGCAGTTCTTC
CSARGTSEQFF
>NA|TRBV9|TRBD2|TRBJ2-3
TGTGCCAGCAGAGGGACTAGCGCTGATGATACGCAGTATTTT
CASRGTSADDTQYF
>NA|TRBV5-1|TRBD1|TRBJ2-2
TGCGCCAGCAGCCCGGGACAGGGCGGCGGGGAGCTGTTTTTT
CASSPGQGGGELFF
>NA|TRBV9|TRBD1|TRBJ2-3
TGTGCCAGCAGCGTAGGTGACAGGGGGCGCACAGATACGCAGTATTTT
CASSVGDRGRTDTQYF
>NA|TRBV30|NA|TRBJ2-7
TGTGCCTGGAGTGTAGTAGGGGACGAGCAGTACTTC
CAWSVVGDEQYF
>once|TRBV30|NA|TRBJ2-1
TGTGCCTGGAGTGTAAGACAGTTGAGGGACAATGAGCAGTTCTTC
CAWSVRQLRDNEQFF
>few|TRBV28|TRBD1|TRBJ1-1
TGTGCCAGCAGGGGACAGGGGGAGAACACTGAAGCTTTCTTT
CASRGQGENTEAFF
>NA|TRBV5-1|TRBD2|TRBJ2-5
TGCGCCAGCAGCGAGAGCGGGGGTGAGACCCAGTACTTC
CASSESGGETQYF
>NA|TRBV7-2|NA|TRBJ1-5
TGTGCCAGCAGCTTAGGGTTTGGGTCCGGGCAGCCCCAGCATTTT
CASSLGFGSGQPQHF
>NA|TRBV11-2|NA|TRBJ2-2
TGTGCCAGCAGCCCCCCCGCTAGTGCCGGGGAGCTGTTTTTT
CASSPPASAGELFF
>NA|TRBV10-2|NA|TRBJ2-5
TGCGCCAGCACCCGACAGATACAAGAGACCCAGTACTTC
CASTRQIQETQYF
>NA|TRBV6-5|TRBD1|TRBJ1-1
TGTGCCAGCAGTTACTCGAGAGAGGGGGCCACTGAAGCTTTCTTT
CASSYSREGATEAFF
>once|TRBV15|NA|TRBJ2-6
TGTGCCACCAGCAGAGACCACCTGGGCTCTGGGGCCAACGTCCTGACTTTC
CATSRDHLGSGANVLTF
>NA|TRBV7-7|NA|TRBJ2-1
TGTGCTAGCAGCGAAGGCTCCTACAATGAGCAGTTCTTC
CASSEGSYNEQFF
>NA|TRBV28|NA|TRBJ2-1
TGTGCCAGCAGTTGGGGAATCTCCTACAATGAGCAGTTCTTC
CASSWGISYNEQFF
>NA|TRBV4-2|TRBD2|TRBJ2-3
TGTGCCAGCAGCCAAGAAGGGGGACTAGCGGGCCACACGCAGTATTTT
CASSQEGGLAGHTQYF
>NA|TRBV6-1|NA|TRBJ1-2
TGTGCCAGCAGTGTAGGGTCGTCTTTTTATGGCTACACCTTC
CASSVGSSFYGYTF
>NA|TRBV5-6|NA|TRBJ1-4
TGTGCCAGCAGCTCCCTGATGTATGAAAAACTGTTTTTT
CASSSLMYEKLFF
>NA|TRBV30|TRBD2|TRBJ2-1
TGTGCCTGGAGCGGGGGGTCCTACAATGAGCAGTTCTTC
CAWSGGSYNEQFF
>NA|TRBV7-9|NA|TRBJ2-5
TGTGCCAGCAGTGGGGTTAGCCGCCAAGAGACCCAGTACTTC
CASSGVSRQETQYF
>NA|TRBV2|NA|TRBJ1-5
TGTGCCAGCAGTCAAGTGGCGAGTAATCAGCCCCAGCATTTT
CASSQVASNQPQHF
>NA|TRBV6-5|NA|TRBJ2-1
TGTGCCAGCAGTTACAAGGCGGGGTGGTACAATGAGCAGTTCTTC
CASSYKAGWYNEQFF
>NA|TRBV27|NA|TRBJ1-6
TGTGCCAGCAGTTTATCAGGTGTTTTGGGTTCACCCCTCCACTTT
CASSLSGVLGSPLHF
>NA|TRBV30|NA|TRBJ2-7
TGTGCCTCCAGGGGAATGGACGAGCAGTACTTC
CASRGMDEQYF
>few|TRBV30|NA|TRBJ1-5
TGTGCCTGGAGTGGGAGAAATCAGCCCCAGCATTTT
CAWSGRNQPQHF
>many|TRBV5-6|NA|TRBJ2-7
TGTGCCAGCAGCTTGGTTCTTACTTACGAGCAGTACTTC
CASSLVLTYEQYF
>NA|TRBV28|NA|TRBJ1-4
TGTGCCAGCGCGTCTCGGGGGAACTCGGGAGAAAAACTGTTTTTT
CASASRGNSGEKLFF
>NA|TRBV9|TRBD2|TRBJ2-7
TGTGCCAGCAGCGCCACGGGACTACCGTACGAGCAGTACTTC
CASSATGLPYEQYF
>NA|TRBV14|NA|TRBJ1-1
TGTGCCAGCAGCCTCCTTCCGGGAAGAGGATCGAACACTGAAGCTTTCTTT
CASSLLPGRGSNTEAFF
>NA|TRBV28|NA|TRBJ2-7
TGTGCCAGCAGTTTCGGGCCGACCTACGAGCAGTACTTC
CASSFGPTYEQYF
>NA|TRBV27|TRBD2|TRBJ2-3
TGTGCCACCAAAGCGGGGGCCCCATTCACAGATACGCAGTATTTT
CATKAGAPFTDTQYF
>NA|TRBV10-1|NA|TRBJ2-3
TGCGCCAGCAGGGGCCCCAGCGAGGAAACAGATACGCAGTATTTT
CASRGPSEETDTQYF
>NA|TRBV5-8|NA|TRBJ2-6
TGTGCCAGCAGGCGAGCCGTTTGGTCTGGGGCCAACGTCCTGACTTTC
CASRRAVWSGANVLTF